This T cell receptor (beta chain) was captured in a study of blood T cells in healthy people across ages. Through a sample-barcoded 5' primer and a J-beta primer mix, a second PCR was run for roughly 6 to 11 cycles. TCRdb analysed the 5' RACE reads with MiXCR anew, one entry per CDR3 protein. The sample lists 1 million to 1.2 million distinct CDR3 sequences; approximately 38% were seen once. Trimming took 3 bases from V and 3 from J, leaving 11 bases between them. The CDR3 is 14 amino acids. Ten or more counts support this clonotype. The sample comprised blood. V usage is TRBV12-3 or TRBV12-4 and J usage is TRBJ1-2; D remains ambiguous. The TCR sequence derives from a young man in good health. CDR3 in amino acids: CASSLVGIDYGYTF. CDR3 coding DNA: TGTGCCAGCAGTTTGGTCGGGATCGACTATGGCTACACCTTC.